The entry below describes one TCR beta chain. Antigen unknown. The data derive from a study of identical twins. Whole-study findings and limits: Models predicted less out-of-frame TCR alpha sharing in monozygotic twins than was found.

From the 5' RACE reads, TCRdb called clonotypes with MiXCR, one entry per CDR3 protein. The table lists roughly 1.6 million distinct CDR3 sequences, less than 40% of them singletons. The TCR comes from a newborn girl in good health. The specimen was cord blood.

DNA for the CDR3: TGCAGCGCCGGACATGGGGGAAACTATGGCTACACCTTC. It specifies CSAGHGGNYGYTF. This chain links TRBV29-1 with TRBJ1-2; D is possibly TRBD1 (5 bases). The CDR3 totals 13 residues. The germline V gene encodes CDR1 SQVTM and CDR2 ANQGSEA. V gave up 7 bases and J gave up 2 bases, with 14 bases separating them.